The 2 T cell receptor beta chains below come from one sample, sequenced in a study of human T cells and chemical hapten exposure. Unfractionated whole blood served as the source for total RNA extraction. TCRdb re-called the 5' RACE reads through MiXCR, storing one row per CDR3 protein. The sample includes tens of thousands of distinct CDR3 sequences, roughly 7.7% of them seen just once. All receptors derive from a male donor in good health.

The chain carries TRBV30 and TRBJ1-6; D unresolved. V was pared by 7 bases and J by 5 bases, with 12 bases between. This CDR3 comprises 13 residues. Per the germline V gene, CDR1 is GTSNPN and CDR2 is SVGIG (reference sequence). CDR3: CASSIGDNSPLHF. CDR3 sequence (DNA): TGTGCCTCCTCAATCGGGGATAATTCACCCCTCCACTTT.

This clonotype was seen a handful of times. The gene calls are TRBV7-9 and TRBJ2-3; 16 bases are a match to TRBD2. The CDR3 extends over 18 amino acids. The germline CDR1 and CDR2 sequences are SEHNR and FQNEAQ (reference sequence). J gave up 3 bases and V 5 bases, and 8 bases lay outside the gene matches. The CDR3 DNA follows: TGTGCCAGCAGCCCACCCGGGACTAGCGGGGGGGGAACAGATACGCAGTATTTT. Its protein product is CASSPPGTSGGGTDTQYF.